The T cell receptor beta chain under discussion was sequenced for a study of blood T cell repertoires in COVID-19. Background on the study: PBMCs, B-cell-depleted T cells, or T cells provided the cDNA or gDNA that made up the material.

The method was immunoSEQ multiplex PCR; TCRdb's version includes in-frame clones alone and lacks a portion of them. The data hold approximately 140,000 clones, with 65% to 85% observed a single time. The J segment lost 4 bases and the V segment lost 5 bases, leaving 8 bases of the junction unmatched. Germline lookup yields CDR1 KGHDR and CDR2 SFDVKD. This CDR3 has 16 residues. Seattle-derived patients entered the study during active infection and were followed longitudinally. The material sequenced was peripheral blood. The V call is TRBV24-1, the J call TRBJ2-2, with 8 bases that match TRBD2. This clonotype originated in a young man with COVID-19, enrolled during active disease. The CDR3 coding sequence is TGTGCCACCAGTGGGGTCCCTCGGGGGGGCACCGGGGAGCTGTTTTTT. Translation: CATSGVPRGGTGELFF.